A selection of T cell receptor beta chains follows, all from one sample in a study of blood T cell repertoires in COVID-19. Profiling relied on immunoSEQ multiplex PCR, and the TCRdb table lists in-frame clones only, not all of them. The table lists around 24,000 clones, around four fifths of them singletons. Material: peripheral blood. The receptors shown here come from an elderly man with active or convalescent COVID-19. Each CDR3 is given with its conserved first and last residue. Each record gives: D gene, V gene, clone size, J gene, CDR3 protein, CDR3 DNA. D genes are given only for firm matches. The size entry is marked missing in some rows and otherwise reads once, few, many or a size class.

d_gene: TRBD1
v_gene: TRBV9
abundance: NA
j_gene: TRBJ2-7
CDR3aa: CASSERTGDEQYF
CDR3nt: TGTGCCAGCAGCGAAAGGACAGGTGACGAGCAGTACTTC

d_gene: NA
v_gene: TRBV19
abundance: few
j_gene: TRBJ1-5
CDR3aa: CASSVGTPYSNQPQHF
CDR3nt: TGTGCCAGTAGTGTAGGGACACCGTATAGCAATCAGCCCCAGCATTTT

d_gene: NA
v_gene: TRBV21-1
abundance: NA
j_gene: TRBJ1-5
CDR3aa: CASARDGDKDQPQHF
CDR3nt: TGTGCCAGCGCGAGGGATGGGGACAAAGATCAGCCCCAGCATTTT

d_gene: NA
v_gene: TRBV7-2
abundance: NA
j_gene: TRBJ1-2
CDR3aa: CASSPVGGRGHGYTF
CDR3nt: TGTGCCAGCAGCCCCGTTGGAGGGAGGGGCCATGGCTACACCTTC

d_gene: NA
v_gene: TRBV11-2
abundance: NA
j_gene: TRBJ1-1
CDR3aa: CASSPEGVTEAFF
CDR3nt: TGTGCCAGCAGCCCTGAGGGGGTCACTGAAGCTTTCTTT

d_gene: NA
v_gene: TRBV19
abundance: NA
j_gene: TRBJ1-3
CDR3aa: CASSFSGNTIYF
CDR3nt: TGTGCCAGTAGCTTCTCTGGAAACACCATATATTTT

d_gene: TRBD1
v_gene: TRBV9
abundance: NA
j_gene: TRBJ1-1
CDR3aa: CASSVEDRGNTEAFF
CDR3nt: TGTGCCAGCAGCGTAGAGGACAGGGGGAACACTGAAGCTTTCTTT

d_gene: NA
v_gene: TRBV28
abundance: few
j_gene: TRBJ2-1
CDR3aa: CASSSGITYNEQFF
CDR3nt: TGTGCCAGCAGTTCCGGGATTACCTACAATGAGCAGTTCTTC

d_gene: TRBD1
v_gene: TRBV4-2
abundance: few
j_gene: TRBJ1-6
CDR3aa: CASTRRGQVDNSPLHF
CDR3nt: TGTGCCAGCACCCGAAGAGGACAGGTTGATAATTCACCCCTCCACTTT

d_gene: TRBD2
v_gene: TRBV27
abundance: NA
j_gene: TRBJ2-3
CDR3aa: CASSLLTGGPPDTQYF
CDR3nt: TGTGCCAGCAGTTTATTGACGGGAGGGCCTCCAGATACGCAGTATTTT

d_gene: TRBD2
v_gene: TRBV9
abundance: once
j_gene: TRBJ2-1
CDR3aa: CASSVVPFRGGGTYNEQFF
CDR3nt: TGTGCCAGCAGCGTAGTGCCCTTCCGGGGCGGGGGAACCTACAATGAGCAGTTCTTC

d_gene: TRBD1
v_gene: TRBV6-1
abundance: NA
j_gene: TRBJ1-4
CDR3aa: CASSAWDRVGPTNEKLFF
CDR3nt: TGTGCCAGCAGTGCCTGGGACAGGGTTGGACCAACTAATGAAAAACTGTTTTTT

d_gene: TRBD2
v_gene: TRBV7-9
abundance: NA
j_gene: TRBJ2-1
CDR3aa: CASSYPGTSGGVFYNEQFF
CDR3nt: TGTGCCAGCAGCTACCCCGGGACTAGCGGGGGGGTGTTCTACAATGAGCAGTTCTTC

d_gene: TRBD2
v_gene: TRBV12-5
abundance: once
j_gene: TRBJ2-5
CDR3aa: CASGLVTGGGLETQYF
CDR3nt: TGTGCTAGTGGTTTGGTAACGGGAGGGGGGCTGGAGACCCAGTACTTC

d_gene: NA
v_gene: TRBV27
abundance: few
j_gene: TRBJ2-3
CDR3aa: CASSLIMADTQYF
CDR3nt: TGTGCCAGCAGTTTAATTATGGCTGATACGCAGTATTTT

d_gene: NA
v_gene: TRBV7-9
abundance: NA
j_gene: TRBJ2-7
CDR3aa: CASSLVTGEQYF
CDR3nt: TGTGCCAGCAGCTTGGTCACGGGGGAGCAGTACTTC

d_gene: TRBD1
v_gene: TRBV4-1
abundance: NA
j_gene: TRBJ1-4
CDR3aa: CASSLGTGVEKLFF
CDR3nt: TGCGCCAGCAGCCTCGGGACAGGGGTTGAAAAACTATTTTTT

d_gene: NA
v_gene: TRBV2
abundance: NA
j_gene: TRBJ2-7
CDR3aa: CASSGPYQYEQYF
CDR3nt: TGTGCCAGCAGTGGTCCCTACCAATACGAGCAGTACTTC

d_gene: TRBD1
v_gene: TRBV4-2
abundance: NA
j_gene: TRBJ1-2
CDR3aa: CASSQGGQTAYGYTF
CDR3nt: TGTGCCAGCAGCCAGGGGGGACAGACAGCCTATGGCTACACCTTC

d_gene: TRBD1
v_gene: TRBV19
abundance: NA
j_gene: TRBJ2-1
CDR3aa: CASSISQGAYNEQFF
CDR3nt: TGTGCCAGTAGTATCTCCCAGGGGGCGTATAATGAGCAGTTCTTC

d_gene: NA
v_gene: TRBV18
abundance: NA
j_gene: TRBJ2-3
CDR3aa: CASSPPKGTDTQYF
CDR3nt: TGTGCCAGCTCACCACCCAAGGGGACAGATACGCAGTATTTT

d_gene: TRBD1
v_gene: TRBV29-1
abundance: few
j_gene: TRBJ1-1
CDR3aa: CSVEEDRDRNTEAFF
CDR3nt: TGCAGCGTTGAAGAGGACAGGGATAGGAACACTGAAGCTTTCTTT

d_gene: TRBD2
v_gene: TRBV7-2
abundance: NA
j_gene: TRBJ2-2
CDR3aa: CASSLIPSGGANTGELFF
CDR3nt: TGTGCCAGCAGCTTAATACCTAGCGGGGGCGCGAACACCGGGGAGCTGTTTTTT

d_gene: TRBD1
v_gene: TRBV5-5
abundance: once
j_gene: TRBJ2-3
CDR3aa: CASSFDPDRDLTDTQYF
CDR3nt: TGTGCCAGCAGCTTCGATCCAGACAGGGACCTCACAGATACGCAGTATTTT

d_gene: TRBD2
v_gene: TRBV4-3
abundance: few
j_gene: TRBJ2-1
CDR3aa: CASSQAGTRLGDEQFF
CDR3nt: TGCGCCAGCAGCCAGGCCGGGACTAGACTCGGGGATGAGCAGTTCTTC

d_gene: NA
v_gene: TRBV29-1
abundance: few
j_gene: TRBJ1-1
CDR3aa: CSAGAYDTEAFF
CDR3nt: TGCAGCGCTGGAGCGTACGACACTGAAGCTTTCTTT

d_gene: NA
v_gene: TRBV19
abundance: NA
j_gene: TRBJ2-6
CDR3aa: CATTTRGLPSGANVLTF
CDR3nt: TGTGCCACCACGACTAGAGGTTTACCCTCTGGGGCCAACGTCCTGACTTTC

d_gene: TRBD1
v_gene: TRBV18
abundance: NA
j_gene: TRBJ1-4
CDR3aa: CASSPLAFGTGALGEKLFF
CDR3nt: TGTGCCAGCTCACCCCTCGCGTTCGGGACAGGGGCCCTTGGTGAAAAACTGTTTTTT

d_gene: NA
v_gene: TRBV10-1
abundance: NA
j_gene: TRBJ2-3
CDR3aa: CASSESGSVGTQYF
CDR3nt: TGCGCCAGCAGTGAGTCAGGTAGCGTTGGTACGCAGTATTTT

d_gene: NA
v_gene: TRBV11-2
abundance: NA
j_gene: TRBJ1-5
CDR3aa: CASSLDGRASNQPQHF
CDR3nt: TGTGCCAGCAGCTTAGATGGCAGGGCTAGCAATCAGCCCCAGCATTTT

d_gene: NA
v_gene: TRBV7-8
abundance: NA
j_gene: TRBJ2-7
CDR3aa: CASRGRSYEQYF
CDR3nt: TGTGCCAGCAGGGGCAGGTCCTACGAGCAGTACTTC

d_gene: NA
v_gene: TRBV9
abundance: NA
j_gene: TRBJ1-2
CDR3aa: CASSTQTVNYGYTF
CDR3nt: TGTGCCAGCAGCACTCAGACAGTAAACTATGGCTACACCTTC

d_gene: NA
v_gene: TRBV18
abundance: few
j_gene: TRBJ1-6
CDR3aa: CASSGQSSYNSPLHF
CDR3nt: TGTGCCAGCTCAGGGCAGAGCTCCTATAATTCACCCCTCCACTTT

d_gene: TRBD1
v_gene: TRBV29-1
abundance: few
j_gene: TRBJ1-3
CDR3aa: CSVELGQGNSGNTIYF
CDR3nt: TGCAGCGTTGAACTCGGACAGGGCAACTCTGGAAACACCATATATTTT

d_gene: NA
v_gene: TRBV5-6
abundance: NA
j_gene: TRBJ2-6
CDR3aa: CASCLDNSQSRANVLTF
CDR3nt: TGTGCCAGCTGTCTCGACAATAGTCAAAGTCGGGCCAACGTCCTGACTTTC

d_gene: TRBD2
v_gene: TRBV9
abundance: once
j_gene: TRBJ2-1
CDR3aa: CASSLTSGAYNEQFF
CDR3nt: TGTGCCAGCAGCTTAACTAGCGGGGCCTACAATGAGCAGTTCTTC

d_gene: TRBD2
v_gene: TRBV5-1
abundance: NA
j_gene: TRBJ2-1
CDR3aa: CASSLLAGAGNEQFF
CDR3nt: TGCGCCAGCAGCTTGCTAGCGGGAGCTGGTAATGAGCAGTTCTTC

d_gene: TRBD1
v_gene: TRBV24-1
abundance: NA
j_gene: TRBJ2-3
CDR3aa: CATSRDSGAPDTQYF
CDR3nt: TGTGCCACCAGCAGGGACAGTGGGGCCCCAGATACGCAGTATTTT

d_gene: TRBD1
v_gene: TRBV7-3
abundance: NA
j_gene: TRBJ2-7
CDR3aa: CASSPRQGDYEQYF
CDR3nt: TGTGCCAGCAGCCCAAGACAGGGGGACTACGAGCAGTACTTC

d_gene: NA
v_gene: TRBV7-8
abundance: NA
j_gene: TRBJ1-3
CDR3aa: CASSRLGASSGNTIYF
CDR3nt: TGTGCCAGCAGCCGCCTGGGGGCGAGCTCTGGAAACACCATATATTTT

d_gene: NA
v_gene: TRBV18
abundance: NA
j_gene: TRBJ1-6
CDR3aa: CASSPAGLNSPLHF
CDR3nt: TGTGCCAGCTCACCAGCAGGGTTAAACTCACCCCTCCACTTT

d_gene: TRBD2
v_gene: TRBV6-5
abundance: few
j_gene: TRBJ2-1
CDR3aa: CASSSQRGGRDNEQFF
CDR3nt: TGTGCCAGCAGTTCCCAGCGGGGGGGCCGGGACAATGAGCAGTTCTTC

d_gene: TRBD2
v_gene: TRBV11-2
abundance: NA
j_gene: TRBJ2-1
CDR3aa: CASSPGTSGFYNEQFF
CDR3nt: TGTGCCAGCAGCCCAGGGACTAGCGGCTTCTACAATGAGCAGTTCTTC

d_gene: NA
v_gene: TRBV4-2
abundance: NA
j_gene: TRBJ2-5
CDR3aa: CASSRIGGAQETQYF
CDR3nt: TGTGCCAGCAGTCGAATTGGGGGGGCGCAAGAGACCCAGTACTTC

d_gene: NA
v_gene: TRBV19
abundance: NA
j_gene: TRBJ2-1
CDR3aa: CASRRTRDSNEQFF
CDR3nt: TGTGCCAGTAGGAGGACGCGCGACAGCAATGAGCAGTTCTTC

d_gene: TRBD1
v_gene: TRBV19
abundance: NA
j_gene: TRBJ1-5
CDR3aa: CASTARDSQGLSNQPQHF
CDR3nt: TGTGCCAGTACGGCGAGGGACAGCCAAGGACTTAGCAATCAGCCCCAGCATTTT

d_gene: TRBD1
v_gene: TRBV11-2
abundance: NA
j_gene: TRBJ1-2
CDR3aa: CASSSRDSMLTF
CDR3nt: TGTGCCAGCAGCTCAAGGGACAGCATGCTCACCTTC